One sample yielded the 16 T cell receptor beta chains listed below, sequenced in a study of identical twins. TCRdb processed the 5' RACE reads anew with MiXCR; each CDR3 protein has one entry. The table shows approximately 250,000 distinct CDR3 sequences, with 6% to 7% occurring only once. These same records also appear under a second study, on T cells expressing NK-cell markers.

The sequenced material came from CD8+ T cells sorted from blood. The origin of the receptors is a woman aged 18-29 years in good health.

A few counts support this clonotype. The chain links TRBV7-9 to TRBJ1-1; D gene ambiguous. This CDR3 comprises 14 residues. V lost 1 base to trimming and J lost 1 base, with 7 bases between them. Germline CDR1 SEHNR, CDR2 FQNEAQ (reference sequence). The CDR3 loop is CASSLVRSNTEAFF. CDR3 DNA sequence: TGTGCCAGCAGCTTAGTTCGGTCGAACACTGAAGCTTTCTTT. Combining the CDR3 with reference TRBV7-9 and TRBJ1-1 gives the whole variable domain DTGVSQNPRHKITKRGQNVTFRCDPISEHNRLYWYRQTLGQGPEFLTYFQNEAQLEKSRLLSDRFSAERPKGSFSTLEIQRTEQGDSAMYLCASSLVRSNTEAFFGQGTRLTVV.

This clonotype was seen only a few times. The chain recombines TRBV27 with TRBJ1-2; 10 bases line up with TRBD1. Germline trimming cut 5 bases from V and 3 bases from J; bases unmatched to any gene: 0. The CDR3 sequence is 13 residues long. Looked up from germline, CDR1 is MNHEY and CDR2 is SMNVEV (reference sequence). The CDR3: CASSGTGDYGYTF. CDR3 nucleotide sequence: TGTGCCAGCAGTGGGACAGGGGACTATGGCTACACCTTC.

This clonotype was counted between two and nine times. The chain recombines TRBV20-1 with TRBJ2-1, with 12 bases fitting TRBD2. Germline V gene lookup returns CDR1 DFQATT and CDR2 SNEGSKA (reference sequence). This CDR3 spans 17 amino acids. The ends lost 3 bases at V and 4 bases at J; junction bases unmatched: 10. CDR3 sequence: CSARGTSGRPYYNEQFF. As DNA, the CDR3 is TGCAGTGCTAGGGGTACTAGCGGGAGGCCCTATTACAATGAGCAGTTCTTC.

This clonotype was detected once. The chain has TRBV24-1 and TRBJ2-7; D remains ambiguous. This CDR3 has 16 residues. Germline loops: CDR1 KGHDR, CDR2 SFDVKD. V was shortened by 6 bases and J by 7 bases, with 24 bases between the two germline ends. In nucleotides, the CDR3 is TGTGCCACCAGTCATAGGTCGACGGTCCCACTCGCGGAGCAGTACTTC. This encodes CATSHRSTVPLAEQYF.

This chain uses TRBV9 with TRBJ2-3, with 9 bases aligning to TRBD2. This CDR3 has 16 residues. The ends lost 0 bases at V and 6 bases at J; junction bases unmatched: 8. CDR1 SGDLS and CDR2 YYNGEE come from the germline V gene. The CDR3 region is CASSVEIAGVADTQYF. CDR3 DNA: TGTGCCAGCAGCGTAGAAATAGCGGGGGTCGCTGATACGCAGTATTTT.

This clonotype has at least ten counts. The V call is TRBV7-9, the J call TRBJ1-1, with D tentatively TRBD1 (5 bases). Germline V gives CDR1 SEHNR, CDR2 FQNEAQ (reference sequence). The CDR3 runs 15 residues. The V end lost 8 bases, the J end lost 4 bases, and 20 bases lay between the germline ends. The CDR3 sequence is CASQIVGLGATEAFF. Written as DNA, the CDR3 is TGTGCCAGCCAAATTGTGGGGCTTGGGGCCACTGAAGCTTTCTTT.

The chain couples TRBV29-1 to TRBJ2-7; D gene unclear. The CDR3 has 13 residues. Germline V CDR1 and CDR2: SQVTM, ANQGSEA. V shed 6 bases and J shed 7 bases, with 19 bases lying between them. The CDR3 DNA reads TGCAGCGTCCCATCCCCGGAAGGCTTAGAGCAGTACTTC. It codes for CSVPSPEGLEQYF.

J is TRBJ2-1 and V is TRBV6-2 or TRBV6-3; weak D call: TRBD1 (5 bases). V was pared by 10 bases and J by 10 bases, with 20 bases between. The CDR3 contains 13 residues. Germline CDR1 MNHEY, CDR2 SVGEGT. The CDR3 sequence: CATTLGAASEQFF. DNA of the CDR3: TGTGCCACCACTCTTGGGGCAGCTTCAGAGCAGTTCTTC.

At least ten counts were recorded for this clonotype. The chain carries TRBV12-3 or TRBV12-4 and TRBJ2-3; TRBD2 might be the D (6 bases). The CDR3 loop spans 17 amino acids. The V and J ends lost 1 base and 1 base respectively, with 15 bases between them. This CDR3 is CASSLELTGVGTDTQYF. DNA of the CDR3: TGTGCCAGCAGTTTAGAGTTAACGGGAGTCGGCACAGATACGCAGTATTTT.

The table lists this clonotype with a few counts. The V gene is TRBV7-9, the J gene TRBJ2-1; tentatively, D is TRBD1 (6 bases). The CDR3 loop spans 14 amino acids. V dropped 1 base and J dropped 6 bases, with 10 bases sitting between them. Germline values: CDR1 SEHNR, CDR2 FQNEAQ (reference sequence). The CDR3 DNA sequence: TGTGCCAGCAGCTTAGGGTTCAGGGGCAATGAGCAGTTCTTC. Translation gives CASSLGFRGNEQFF.

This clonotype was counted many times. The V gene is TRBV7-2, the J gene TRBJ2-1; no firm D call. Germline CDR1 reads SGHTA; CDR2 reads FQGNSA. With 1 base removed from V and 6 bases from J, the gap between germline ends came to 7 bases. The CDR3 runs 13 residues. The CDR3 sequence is CASSLGKRNEQFF. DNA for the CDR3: TGTGCCAGCAGCTTAGGGAAGCGCAATGAGCAGTTCTTC.

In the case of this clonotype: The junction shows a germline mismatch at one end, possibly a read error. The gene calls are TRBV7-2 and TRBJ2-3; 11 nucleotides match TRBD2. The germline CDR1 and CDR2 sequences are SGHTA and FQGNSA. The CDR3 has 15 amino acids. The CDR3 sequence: CASSSTSGAGDTHYF. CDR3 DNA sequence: TGTGCCAGCAGCTCGACTAGCGGGGCTGGAGATACGCATTATTTT.

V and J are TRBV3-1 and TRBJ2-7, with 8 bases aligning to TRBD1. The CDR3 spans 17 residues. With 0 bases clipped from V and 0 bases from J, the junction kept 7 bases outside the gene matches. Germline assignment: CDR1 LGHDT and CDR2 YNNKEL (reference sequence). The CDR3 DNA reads TGTGCCAGCAGCCAAGAAAAAGACAGGGGTCACTCCTACGAGCAGTACTTC. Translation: CASSQEKDRGHSYEQYF.

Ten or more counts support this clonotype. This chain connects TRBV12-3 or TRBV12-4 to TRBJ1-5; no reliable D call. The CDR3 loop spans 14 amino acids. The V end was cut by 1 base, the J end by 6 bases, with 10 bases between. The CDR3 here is CASSLGEETQPQHF. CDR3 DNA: TGTGCCAGCAGTTTAGGGGAAGAGACTCAGCCCCAGCATTTT.

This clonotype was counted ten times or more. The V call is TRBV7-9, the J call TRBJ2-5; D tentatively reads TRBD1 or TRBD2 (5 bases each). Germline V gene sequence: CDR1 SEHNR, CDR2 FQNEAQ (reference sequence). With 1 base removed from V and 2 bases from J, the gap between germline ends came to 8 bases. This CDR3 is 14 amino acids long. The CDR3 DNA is TGTGCCAGCAGCTTAGAGGGACGGCAAGAGACCCAGTACTTC. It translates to CASSLEGRQETQYF.

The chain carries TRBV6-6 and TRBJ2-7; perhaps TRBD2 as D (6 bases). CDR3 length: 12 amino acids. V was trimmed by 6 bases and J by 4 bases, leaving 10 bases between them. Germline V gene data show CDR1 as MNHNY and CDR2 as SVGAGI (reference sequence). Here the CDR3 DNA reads TGTGCCAGCAGCGGGAGCCCATACGAGCAGTACTTC. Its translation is CASSGSPYEQYF.